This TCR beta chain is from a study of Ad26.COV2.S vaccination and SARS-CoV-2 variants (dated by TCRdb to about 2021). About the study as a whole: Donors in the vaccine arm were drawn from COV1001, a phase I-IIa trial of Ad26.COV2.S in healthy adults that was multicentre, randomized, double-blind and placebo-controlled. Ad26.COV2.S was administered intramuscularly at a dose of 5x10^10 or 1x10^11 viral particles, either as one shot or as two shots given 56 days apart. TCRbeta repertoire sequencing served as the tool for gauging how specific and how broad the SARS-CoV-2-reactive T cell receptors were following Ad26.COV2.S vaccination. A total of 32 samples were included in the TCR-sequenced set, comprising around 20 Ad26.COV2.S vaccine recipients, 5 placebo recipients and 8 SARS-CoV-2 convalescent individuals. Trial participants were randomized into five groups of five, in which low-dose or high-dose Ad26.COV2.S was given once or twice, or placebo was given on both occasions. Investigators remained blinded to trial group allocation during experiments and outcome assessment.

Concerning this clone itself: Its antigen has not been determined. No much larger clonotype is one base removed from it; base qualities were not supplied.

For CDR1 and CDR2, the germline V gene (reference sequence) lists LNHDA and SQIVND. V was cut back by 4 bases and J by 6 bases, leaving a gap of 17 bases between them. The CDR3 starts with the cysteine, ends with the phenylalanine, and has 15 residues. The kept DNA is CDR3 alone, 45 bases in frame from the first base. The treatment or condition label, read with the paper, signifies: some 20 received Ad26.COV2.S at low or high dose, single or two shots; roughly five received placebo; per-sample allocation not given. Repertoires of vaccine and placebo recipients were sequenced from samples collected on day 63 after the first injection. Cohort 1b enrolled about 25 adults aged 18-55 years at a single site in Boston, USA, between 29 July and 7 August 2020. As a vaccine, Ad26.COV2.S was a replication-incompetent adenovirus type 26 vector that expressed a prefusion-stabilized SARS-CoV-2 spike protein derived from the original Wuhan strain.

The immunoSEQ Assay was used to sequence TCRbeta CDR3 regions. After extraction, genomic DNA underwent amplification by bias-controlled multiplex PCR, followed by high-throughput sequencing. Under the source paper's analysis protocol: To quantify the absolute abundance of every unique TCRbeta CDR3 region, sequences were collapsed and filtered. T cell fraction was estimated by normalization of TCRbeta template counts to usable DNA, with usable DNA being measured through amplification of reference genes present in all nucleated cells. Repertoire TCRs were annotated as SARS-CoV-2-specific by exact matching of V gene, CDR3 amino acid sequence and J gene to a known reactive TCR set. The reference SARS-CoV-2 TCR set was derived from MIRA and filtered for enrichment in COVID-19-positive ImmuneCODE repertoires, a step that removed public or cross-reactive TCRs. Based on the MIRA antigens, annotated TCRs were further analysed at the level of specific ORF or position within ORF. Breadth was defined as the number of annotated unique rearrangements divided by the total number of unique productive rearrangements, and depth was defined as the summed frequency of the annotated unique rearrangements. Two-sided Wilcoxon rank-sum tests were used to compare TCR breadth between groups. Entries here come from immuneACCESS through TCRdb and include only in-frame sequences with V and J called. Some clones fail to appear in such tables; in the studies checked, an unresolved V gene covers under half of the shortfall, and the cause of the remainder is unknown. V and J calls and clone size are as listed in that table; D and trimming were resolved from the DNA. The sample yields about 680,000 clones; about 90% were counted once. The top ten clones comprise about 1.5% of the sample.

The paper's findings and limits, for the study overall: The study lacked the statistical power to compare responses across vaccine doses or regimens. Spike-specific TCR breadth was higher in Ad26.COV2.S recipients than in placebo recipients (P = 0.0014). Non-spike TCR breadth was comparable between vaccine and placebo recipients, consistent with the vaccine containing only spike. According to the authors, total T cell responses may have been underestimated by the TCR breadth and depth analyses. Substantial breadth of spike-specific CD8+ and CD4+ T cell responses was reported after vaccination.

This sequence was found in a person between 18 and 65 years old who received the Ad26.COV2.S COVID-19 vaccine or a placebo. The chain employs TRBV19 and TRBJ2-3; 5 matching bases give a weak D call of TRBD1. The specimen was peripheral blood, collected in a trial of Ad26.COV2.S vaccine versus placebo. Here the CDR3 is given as CASSRGQGRVDTQYF. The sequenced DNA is TGTGCCAGTAGTAGGGGCCAGGGTCGCGTCGATACGCAGTATTTT.